A single sample gave rise to the 15 T cell receptor beta chains below, sequenced in a study of PD-1 blockade in classical Hodgkin lymphoma. Autologous stem cell transplantation was followed by relapse in every patient, and brentuximab vedotin exposure varied. Libraries were prepared by immunoSEQ multiplex PCR; TCRdb keeps only in-frame clonotypes and omits some of them. The data hold fewer than 110,000 clones, with approximately 90% observed a single time. Sequencing was performed on peripheral blood mononuclear cells (PBMCs), taken before the second cycle of nivolumab. These receptors came from a human donor with classical Hodgkin lymphoma.

The chain has TRBV28 and TRBJ2-7; tentative D call: TRBD2 (5 bases). Between the trimmed V and J ends, which lost 7 bases and 3 bases, there was a span of 22 bases. The germline V gene encodes CDR1 MDHEN and CDR2 SYDVKM. The CDR3 spans 16 residues. The CDR3 is CASTPSGRIPGYEQYF. CDR3 nucleotides: TGTGCCAGCACCCCCTCGGGGAGAATTCCTGGCTACGAGCAGTACTTC. Full variable domain (missing parts from reference TRBV28 and TRBJ2-7): DVKVTQSSRYLVKRTGEKVFLECVQDMDHENMFWYRQDPGLGLRLIYFSYDVKMKEKGDIPEGYSVSREKKERFSLILESASTNQTSMYLCASTPSGRIPGYEQYFGPGTRLTVT.

The chain links TRBV19 to TRBJ1-3, with unresolved D. CDR3 length: 15 amino acids. Trimming stripped 1 base from V and 3 bases from J, with 10 bases between. Germline values: CDR1 LNHDA, CDR2 SQIVND (reference sequence). This CDR3 is CASSIGDWSGNTIYF. CDR3 coding DNA: TGTGCCAGTAGTATAGGAGACTGGAGTGGAAACACCATATATTTT.

The chain employs TRBV6-6 and TRBJ1-2, with 8 bases that match TRBD1. The V and J ends lost 2 bases and 4 bases, in that order; junction bases with no gene match: 3. This CDR3 has 14 residues. CDR1 is MNHNY and CDR2 is SVGAGI in the germline V gene (reference sequence). CDR3 sequence: CASSYGQGAYGYTF. The DNA for the CDR3 is TGTGCCAGCAGTTACGGGCAGGGGGCCTATGGCTACACCTTC.

This clone was seen a single time. V gene TRBV5-4 combines with J gene TRBJ2-3; D is possibly TRBD2 (6 bases). With 1 base removed from V and 5 bases from J, the gap between germline ends came to 11 bases. The germline gives CDR1 SGHNT, CDR2 YYREEE (reference sequence). This CDR3 region has 14 residues. The CDR3 loop reads CASSLYQEGDTQYF. Here the CDR3 DNA reads TGTGCCAGCAGCTTGTACCAGGAGGGAGATACGCAGTATTTT. The full variable domain, its missing parts supplied by reference TRBV5-4 and TRBJ2-3, is ETGVTQSPTHLIKTRGQQVTLRCSSQSGHNTVSWYQQALGQGPQFIFQYYREEENGRGNFPPRFSGLQFPNYSSELNVNALELDDSALYLCASSLYQEGDTQYFGPGTRLTVL.

This clone was detected only once. This rearrangement joins TRBV5-1 to TRBJ2-5, with TRBD2 matching over 15 bases. Per the germline V gene, CDR1 is SGHRS and CDR2 is YFSETQ. With V trimmed by 4 bases and J by 1 base, 2 bases remained unmatched. The CDR3 covers 16 residues. The CDR3 loop is CASSRTSGGAQETQYF. The CDR3 nucleotides are TGCGCCAGCAGCAGGACTAGCGGGGGGGCCCAAGAGACCCAGTACTTC.

There are a few counts of this clone. This chain joins TRBV10-1 and TRBJ1-1, with no clear D. Trimming stripped 6 bases from V and 3 bases from J, with 8 bases between. The CDR3 is 12 amino acids. Germline V gene data show CDR1 as WNHNN and CDR2 as SYGVQD (reference sequence). CDR3 bases: TGCGCCAGCAGCCTGGGAGACACTGAAGCTTTCTTT. Translating gives CASSLGDTEAFF.

This chain links TRBV18 with TRBJ1-1; TRBD1 might be the D (5 bases). Germline V gives CDR1 KGHSH, CDR2 LQKENI. The CDR3 spans 14 residues. Trimming took off 3 bases at V and 1 base at J, with 9 bases between the two ends. CDR3 in amino acids: CASSPRGENTEAFF. The CDR3 DNA is TGTGCCAGCTCACCTAGGGGAGAGAACACTGAAGCTTTCTTT.

This CDR3 reads CASSLGRGTWEQYF. The DNA of the CDR3 is TGTGCCAGCAGCCTAGGCCGAGGGACGTGGGAGCAGTACTTC. This chain uses TRBV7-2 with TRBJ2-7; D assignment may be TRBD1 or TRBD2 (5 bases each). V was pared by 5 bases and J by 7 bases, with 18 bases between. Germline V gene sequence: CDR1 SGHTA, CDR2 FQGNSA. This CDR3 spans 14 amino acids.

V is TRBV25-1 and J is TRBJ1-2; D possibly corresponds to TRBD1 (5 bases). The CDR3 is 13 amino acids. CDR1 and CDR2 from the germline V gene are MGHDK and SYGVNS. V shed 8 bases and J shed 2 bases, with 12 bases lying between them. The CDR3 region is CASAPGTNYGYTF. For the CDR3, the DNA is TGTGCCAGCGCCCCCGGGACCAACTATGGCTACACCTTC.

The V gene is TRBV19, the J gene TRBJ1-6, with unresolved D. Germline V gene data show CDR1 as LNHDA and CDR2 as SQIVND (reference sequence). V lost 1 base and J 3 bases, leaving 10 bases between the germline ends. This CDR3 is 16 amino acids long. The CDR3 DNA sequence: TGTGCCAGTAGTATAGGGCCCCGAGGCTATAATTCACCCCTCCACTTT. It specifies CASSIGPRGYNSPLHF.

The chain is built from TRBV5-1 and TRBJ2-3; weak D call: TRBD1 (6 bases). CDR3 size: 13 residues. Germline V gives CDR1 SGHRS, CDR2 YFSETQ. V was trimmed by 3 bases and J by 2 bases, leaving 7 bases between them. The chain's CDR3 is CASSSGDTDTQYF. The CDR3 DNA reads TGCGCCAGCAGCTCAGGGGACACAGATACGCAGTATTTT.

The count of this clone is one. The chain combines TRBV9 with TRBJ1-3, with a possible D match to TRBD1 (5 bases). CDR3 size: 15 residues. Looked up from germline, CDR1 is SGDLS and CDR2 is YYNGEE. V was pared by 1 base and J by 0 bases, with 8 bases between. As DNA, the CDR3 is TGTGCCAGCAGCGTAAGAGGGGACTCTGGAAACACCATATATTTT. This gives the protein CASSVRGDSGNTIYF.

The CDR3 coding sequence is TGTGCCAGCACCCCGGGACTCTACAATGAGCAGTTCTTC. The encoded protein is CASTPGLYNEQFF. The V and J genes are TRBV19 and TRBJ2-1; D is possibly TRBD2 (6 bases). The CDR3 is made up of 13 amino acids. CDR1 and CDR2 (germline): LNHDA, SQIVND (reference sequence). Trimming took off 9 bases at V and 3 bases at J, with 12 bases between the two ends.

This chain connects TRBV7-3 to TRBJ2-3, with 10 nucleotides matching TRBD2. J gave up 1 base and V 3 bases, and 4 bases lay outside the gene matches. Germline V gene sequence: CDR1 SGHTA, CDR2 FQGTGA. CDR3 length: 16 residues. This chain's CDR3 is CASSFGSGGRTDTQYF. CDR3 coding DNA: TGTGCCAGCAGCTTTGGTAGCGGGGGGCGCACAGATACGCAGTATTTT.

This clone was found once. The gene calls are TRBV5-1 and TRBJ1-4; 7 bases are a match to TRBD1. The CDR3 has 15 amino acids. Germline CDR1 reads SGHRS; CDR2 reads YFSETQ. J gave up 5 bases and V 2 bases, and 6 bases lay outside the gene matches. As DNA, the CDR3 is TGCGCCAGCAGCTTACAGGGGCTGGGGAATGAAAAACTGTTTTTT. This gives the protein CASSLQGLGNEKLFF. The variable domain in full, with the rest retrieved from reference TRBV5-1 and TRBJ1-4, is KAGVTQTPRYLIKTRGQQVTLSCSPISGHRSVSWYQQTPGQGLQFLFEYFSETQRNKGNFPGRFSGRQFSNSRSEMNVSTLELGDSALYLCASSLQGLGNEKLFFGSGTQLSVL.